This is a list of T cell receptor beta chains from one sample in a study of cytomegalovirus exposure and HLA in healthy donors. Method: immunoSEQ multiplex PCR; TCRdb's copy keeps in-frame clones and lacks some. Of 85,000 to 130,000 clones listed, around 80% are singletons. Sequencing input: PBMCs. Receptors were obtained from a man aged 35 to 55 in good health and CMV-seronegative. Each CDR3 is given with its conserved first and last residue. The D gene is left open where the match is weak. The size field is filled for only some rows; it gives once, few, many or a size class.

V,size,J,D,DNA,CDR3
TRBV7-8,-,TRBJ2-1,TRBD2,TGTGCCAGCACCGCCGGGGTAGCGGGGGGTGTGTACAATGAGCAGTTCTTC,CASTAGVAGGVYNEQFF
TRBV7-9,-,TRBJ1-1,-,TGTGCCAGCAGCCTGATGACAGGTGTAGCTTTCTTT,CASSLMTGVAFF
TRBV6-1,-,TRBJ1-5,-,TGTGCCAGCAGTGAAGTACTTGATCAGCCCCAGCATTTT,CASSEVLDQPQHF
TRBV7-9,-,TRBJ2-2,TRBD1,TGTGCCAGCAGCCCTGGGACAGACTGGGGAAACACCGGGGAGCTGTTTTTT,CASSPGTDWGNTGELFF
TRBV19,-,TRBJ2-7,TRBD2,TGTGCCAGTACCCCCCGCGGGGGGCACTCCTACGAGCAGTACTTC,CASTPRGGHSYEQYF
TRBV5-1,few,TRBJ2-5,TRBD1,TGCGCCAGCAGCTTGGGACAGGGAGCACAAGAGACCCAGTACTTC,CASSLGQGAQETQYF
TRBV15,-,TRBJ1-2,TRBD1,TGTGCCACCAGCAGGGACAGGGTGGGCTATGGCTACACCTTC,CATSRDRVGYGYTF
TRBV5-1,few,TRBJ2-2,TRBD2,TGCGCCAGCAGCTTGGGACTAGCGGGGAGTCCGGGGGAGCTGTTTTTT,CASSLGLAGSPGELFF
TRBV7-6,-,TRBJ2-2,-,TGTGCCAGCAGAGCGGGGACAGGCTTTCAGACCGGGGAGCTGTTTTTT,CASRAGTGFQTGELFF
TRBV5-4,-,TRBJ1-1,TRBD1,TGTGCCAGCAGCCCATGGACAGGGATGGCTGAAGCTTTCTTT,CASSPWTGMAEAFF
TRBV5-6,-,TRBJ2-7,TRBD1,TGTGCCAGCAGACTGGGACAGGGGGGGTCCTACGAGCAGTACTTC,CASRLGQGGSYEQYF
TRBV7-9,-,TRBJ1-2,-,TGTGCCAGCAGTCTAAGGGGCTATGGCTACACCTTC,CASSLRGYGYTF